The 18 T cell receptor beta chains in this list originate from one sample, sequenced in a study of blood T cell repertoires in COVID-19. TCRdb's copy holds only in-frame clones and misses some; the assay was immunoSEQ multiplex PCR. The data show roughly 430,000 clones, roughly 84% seen once. Sequenced sample: PBMCs or T cells enriched from blood (not recorded which). Receptors originate from a woman between 18 and 29 years old who had been exposed to COVID-19.

This clone showed up just once. This rearrangement joins TRBV7-2 to TRBJ1-1, with D hard to call. The V end lost 2 bases, the J end lost 7 bases, and 8 bases lay between the germline ends. CDR1 is SGHTA, CDR2 FQGNSA, per germline. The CDR3 has 12 residues. CDR3: CASSLSTYEAFF. CDR3 nucleotide sequence: TGTGCCAGCAGCTTATCGACTTATGAAGCTTTCTTT. Full variable domain (remainder filled in from reference TRBV7-2 and TRBJ1-1): GAGVSQSPSNKVTEKGKDVELRCDPISGHTALYWYRQSLGQGLEFLIYFQGNSAPDKSGLPSDRFSAERTGGSVSTLTIQRTQQEDSAVYLCASSLSTYEAFFGQGTRLTVV.

The V and J genes are TRBV3-1 (or the pseudogene TRBV3-2) and TRBJ2-7; 10 bases fit TRBD2. Germline-derived CDR1 and CDR2 are LGHDT and YNNKEL (reference sequence). The CDR3 spans 16 residues. V shed 4 bases, J shed 5 bases, and the junction held 11 bases outside the gene matches. The CDR3 here is CASSRLLAGAPHEQYF. DNA for the CDR3: TGTGCCAGCAGCCGATTGCTAGCGGGAGCCCCCCACGAGCAGTACTTC.

In its sample, this clone was seen once. The DNA of the CDR3 is TGTGCCAGCAGCCAGGGGACAGGGATTAATTCACCCCTCCACTTT. Translated: CASSQGTGINSPLHF. The J gene is TRBJ1-6, the V gene TRBV3-1 (or the pseudogene TRBV3-2); TRBD1 matches 9 bases. This CDR3 is 15 amino acids long. Germline V CDR1 and CDR2: LGHDT, YNNKEL (reference sequence). Germline trimming cut 3 bases from V and 6 bases from J; bases unmatched to any gene: 3.

This clone was recorded once. The chain joins TRBV28 to TRBJ1-2; D ambiguous. The V gene lost 3 bases and the J gene lost 0 bases, with 8 bases spanning the gap. In germline, CDR1 is MDHEN, CDR2 SYDVKM. The CDR3 consists of 14 residues. CDR3 bases: TGTGCCAGCAGTTTTGGAGGAGCTAACTATGGCTACACCTTC. This translates into CASSFGGANYGYTF.

This chain joins TRBV29-1 and TRBJ1-2; D may be TRBD1 (5 bases). Germline V lookup: CDR1 SQVTM, CDR2 ANQGSEA. The CDR3 consists of 11 residues. This CDR3 is CSVDTGGGYTF. The DNA of the CDR3 is TGCAGTGTGGACACGGGAGGCGGCTACACCTTC.

This clone was seen repeatedly, ten times or more. The chain combines TRBV28 with TRBJ2-2, with 8 bases aligning to TRBD1. This CDR3 comprises 15 residues. Per germline, CDR1 MDHEN and CDR2 SYDVKM. Trimming cost V 6 bases and J 3 bases; bases outside gene matches: 6. Here the CDR3 DNA reads TGTGCCAGCAGCCCCAAGGACAGGGACACCGGGGAGCTGTTTTTT. Its translation is CASSPKDRDTGELFF.

This chain joins TRBV18 and TRBJ1-6; tentatively, D is TRBD1 (5 bases). CDR1 and CDR2 from the germline V gene are KGHSH and LQKENI. V was trimmed by 3 bases and J by 7 bases, leaving 13 bases between them. This CDR3 has 15 amino acids. The CDR3 bases are TGTGCCAGCTCACCCGATCGGACACTAAATTCACCCCTCCACTTT. Translating gives CASSPDRTLNSPLHF.

About this clone itself: At one end, the junction sequence differs from germline, possibly due to a read error. The V call is TRBV5-1, the J call TRBJ1-2; the match to TRBD1 covers 12 bases. This CDR3 has 11 amino acids. Germline V CDR1 and CDR2: SGHRS, YFSETQ. CDR3 sequence reads: CASSTGQGAAF. For the CDR3, the DNA is TGCGCCAGCAGCACGGGACAGGGGGCGGCCTTC.

This sequence joins TRBV6-5 and TRBJ1-5; 9 bases are a match to TRBD1. This CDR3 has 14 amino acids. CDR1 is MNHEY and CDR2 is SVGAGI in the germline V gene. J lost 4 bases, V lost 6 bases, and 4 bases had no gene match. The CDR3, as DNA: TGTGCCAGCAGCCGTGGACAGGGGAATCAGCCCCAGCATTTT. This encodes CASSRGQGNQPQHF.

The chain links TRBV5-1 to TRBJ1-6; 8 bases line up with TRBD1. V was pared by 1 base and J by 7 bases, with 4 bases of the junction left unmatched. The V gene's germline CDR1 is SGHRS and CDR2 YFSETQ. The CDR3 totals 15 residues. CDR3 sequence reads: CASSLTGQGNSPLHF. CDR3 nucleotides: TGCGCCAGCAGCTTGACCGGACAGGGCAATTCACCCCTCCACTTT.

The chain links TRBV11-3 to TRBJ2-1, with 10 bases that match TRBD1. V was pared by 5 bases and J by 8 bases, with 9 bases of the junction left unmatched. The germline CDR1 and CDR2 sequences are SGHNT and YENEEA. The CDR3 consists of 15 residues. Written as DNA, the CDR3 is TGTGCCAGCAGCAGGGAGGGGACAGGGGACCATGAGCAGTTCTTC. It specifies CASSREGTGDHEQFF.

This clone was counted between two and nine times. This chain links TRBV7-6 with TRBJ1-3; no clear D gene. In germline, CDR1 is SGHVS, CDR2 FNYEAQ. This CDR3 spans 17 amino acids. V dropped 1 base and J dropped 0 bases, with 13 bases sitting between them. This chain's CDR3 is CASSLVVAGSSGNTIYF. For the CDR3, the DNA is TGTGCCAGCAGCTTAGTAGTGGCGGGCTCCTCTGGAAACACCATATATTTT. The variable domain in full, completed from reference TRBV7-6 and TRBJ1-3, reads GAGVSQSPRYKVTKRGQDVALRCDPISGHVSLYWYRQALGQGPEFLTYFNYEAQQDKSGLPNDRFSAERPEGSISTLTIQRTEQRDSAMYRCASSLVVAGSSGNTIYFGEGSWLTVV.

This rearrangement joins TRBV6-5 to TRBJ2-1; 7 bases are shared with TRBD2. In germline, CDR1 is MNHEY, CDR2 SVGAGI. Trimming cost V 2 bases and J 6 bases; bases outside gene matches: 7. CDR3 length: 15 residues. Here the CDR3 reads CASSYSGIGRNEQFF. CDR3 DNA sequence: TGTGCCAGCAGTTACAGCGGGATAGGGCGCAATGAGCAGTTCTTC.

This clone was seen only once. The chain is built from TRBV6-5 and TRBJ1-4; D is uncertain. V was trimmed by 7 bases and J by 7 bases, leaving 7 bases between them. CDR1 MNHEY and CDR2 SVGAGI come from the germline V gene. The CDR3 runs to 11 residues. CDR3 bases: TGTGCCAGCACGAGGGCTGAAAAACTGTTTTTT. It yields the protein CASTRAEKLFF.

CDR3 protein: CASSMGQSNQPQHF. The CDR3 bases are TGTGCCAGCTCTATGGGACAGAGCAATCAGCCCCAGCATTTT. The J gene is TRBJ1-5, the V gene TRBV18; TRBD1 matches 7 bases. The length of the CDR3 is 14 residues. Germline CDR1 reads KGHSH; CDR2 reads LQKENI. The V and J ends lost 6 bases and 1 base, in that order; junction bases with no gene match: 3.

Ten or more counts support this clone. The V call is TRBV3-1 (or the pseudogene TRBV3-2), the J call TRBJ2-7; the D gene is possibly TRBD2 (6 bases). The CDR3 covers 14 residues. V was cut by 1 base and J by 5 bases, with 12 bases left in between. Germline V CDR1 and CDR2: LGHDT, YNNKEL (reference sequence). The CDR3 reads CASSQVPGRNEQYF. CDR3 coding DNA: TGTGCCAGCAGCCAAGTTCCTGGGAGGAACGAGCAGTACTTC.

The V gene is TRBV10-3, the J gene TRBJ2-7, with D perhaps TRBD2 (7 bases). This CDR3 contains 15 residues. In germline, CDR1 is ENHRY, CDR2 SYGVKD. V lost 4 bases and J lost 4, with 17 bases in between. The CDR3 coding sequence is TGTGCCATCAGTGGGGGGGGGCGACAGAAATACGAGCAGTACTTC. This translates into CAISGGGRQKYEQYF.

This chain uses TRBV19 with TRBJ2-2; 11 bases are a match to TRBD2. This CDR3 is built from 18 residues. Looked up from germline, CDR1 is LNHDA and CDR2 is SQIVND (reference sequence). V gave up 8 bases and J gave up 4 bases; unmatched junction bases: 15. The DNA of the CDR3 is TGTGCCAGTTTCCCTGGGGCTAGCGGGGGGATCCTCACCGGGGAGCTGTTTTTT. Protein sequence: CASFPGASGGILTGELFF.